The clone carrying this T cell receptor beta chain was detected only a few times. This record comes from a study of T cells in Graves' hyperthyroidism and ophthalmopathy. Looking at the study overall: Specimen type is peripheral blood, collected at initial diagnosis prior to any treatment.

Template material for amplifying TCR beta CDR3 regions consisted of RNA transcripts. The HTBI set primed first-round TCR CDR3 RT-PCR. From the multiplex PCR reads, TCRdb called clonotypes with MiXCR, one entry per CDR3 protein. The sample yields about 640,000 distinct CDR3 sequences, about 14% seen once. Each diagnosis was grounded in clinical symptoms, serum thyroxine and TRAb, thyroid ultrasound, and orbital computed tomography. Fresh peripheral blood, about 9.3 ml, yielded the PBMCs. This TCR derives from a woman aged 50 to 60 with Graves' ophthalmopathy. The specimen was blood.

The CDR3 sequence: CASSRGTSYGETQYF. CDR3 DNA: TGCGCCAGCAGCAGAGGGACTAGCTATGGGGAGACCCAGTACTTC. This chain links TRBV5-1 with TRBJ2-5; 9 nucleotides match TRBD2. CDR1 and CDR2 (germline): SGHRS, YFSETQ. CDR3 size: 15 residues. After removal of 4 bases from V and 5 bases from J, the junction contained 9 bases not matched to a gene.